Each of the 22 T cell receptor beta chains below was sequenced from the same sample in a study of cytotoxic CD8 clonotypes in ibrutinib-treated CLL. Only in-frame clones appear in the TCRdb table, and some are missing; sequencing was by immunoSEQ multiplex PCR. The sample has over 250,000 clones, less than 85% seen once; the top ten hold about 5.3%. Sample: PBMCs, taken at disease progression, from a patient treated with ibrutinib. These TCRs come from a human donor with chronic lymphocytic leukemia.

The rearrangement uses TRBV9 and TRBJ1-1; D gene unclear. Germline loops: CDR1 SGDLS, CDR2 YYNGEE. The CDR3 loop spans 15 amino acids. V shed 0 bases and J shed 2 bases, with 11 bases lying between them. CDR3 sequence (DNA): TGTGCCAGCAGCGTAGCTTCCAGGCCTAACACTGAAGCTTTCTTT. Protein product: CASSVASRPNTEAFF.

The CDR3 protein is CATSSGGVGWETQYF. DNA of the CDR3: TGTGCCACCAGCAGTGGGGGGGTTGGATGGGAGACCCAGTACTTC. The chain couples TRBV15 to TRBJ2-5; TRBD2 agrees at 7 bases. From germline, CDR1 is LNHNV and CDR2 YYDKDF (reference sequence). Trimming at V came to 3 bases and at J to 5 bases, leaving 9 bases not matched to a gene. This CDR3 contains 15 residues.

This clone occurred a few times. V and J are TRBV6-8 and TRBJ2-7, with D perhaps TRBD1 (6 bases). Per germline, CDR1 MNHGY and CDR2 SAAAGT. Between the trimmed V and J ends, which lost 6 bases and 2 bases, there was a span of 14 bases. The CDR3 consists of 14 residues. This chain's CDR3 is CASRKTGWPYEQYF. In DNA form, the CDR3 reads TGTGCCAGCAGAAAGACAGGATGGCCCTACGAGCAGTACTTC.

The V and J genes are TRBV7-2 and TRBJ2-1; the match to TRBD2 covers 14 bases. Germline V lookup: CDR1 SGHTA, CDR2 FQGNSA. The CDR3 loop spans 15 amino acids. Losses at the gene ends were 4 bases for V and 7 bases for J; bases not matched to a gene: 3. Here the CDR3 reads CASSSRLAGGNEQFF. The CDR3, as DNA: TGTGCCAGCAGCTCGAGACTAGCGGGGGGGAATGAGCAGTTCTTC.

The CDR3, as DNA: TGCAGTGCTTTGGGGGTCGGGGAGCTGTTTTTT. Protein product: CSALGVGELFF. This chain uses TRBV20-1 with TRBJ2-2; the D gene could be TRBD1 or TRBD2 (5 bases each). CDR3 length: 11 residues. Looked up from germline, CDR1 is DFQATT and CDR2 is SNEGSKA (reference sequence). The V and J ends lost 5 bases and 7 bases respectively, with 8 bases between them.

This rearrangement joins TRBV7-8 to TRBJ2-6, with TRBD1 matching 9 bases. The CDR3 extends over 17 amino acids. Germline loops: CDR1 SGHVS, CDR2 FQNEAQ. Unmatched junction bases numbered 5, after V lost 3 bases and J lost 2 bases. The DNA for the CDR3 is TGTGCCAGCAGCTTGGGACAGGGTCCGACTGGGGCCAACGTCCTGACTTTC. It codes for CASSLGQGPTGANVLTF.

The V call is TRBV7-9, the J call TRBJ2-3, with 14 bases lining up with TRBD2. The CDR3 loop spans 18 amino acids. CDR1 is SEHNR and CDR2 is FQNEAQ in the germline V gene (reference sequence). J gave up 9 bases and V 2 bases, and 13 bases lay outside the gene matches. The DNA for the CDR3 is TGTGCCAGCAGCTTACCGCTGGGACTAGCGGGGGACTCGGGGACGCAGTATTTT. As protein: CASSLPLGLAGDSGTQYF.

This clone came up a few times. V and J are TRBV25-1 and TRBJ1-6, with D uncertain. This CDR3 spans 11 amino acids. CDR1 and CDR2 (germline): MGHDK, SYGVNS. V was pared by 2 bases and J by 12 bases, with 5 bases between. As DNA, the CDR3 is TGTGCCAGCAGTGAAGTCGGACCCCTCCACTTT. Translating gives CASSEVGPLHF. The full variable domain, rest sourced from reference TRBV25-1 and TRBJ1-6, is EADIYQTPRYLVIGTGKKITLECSQTMGHDKMYWYQQDPGMELHLIHYSYGVNSTEKGDLSSESTVSRIRTEHFPLTLESARPSHTSQYLCASSEVGPLHFGNGTRLTVT.

This rearrangement joins TRBV5-1 to TRBJ2-7; TRBD1 is a possible D gene (6 bases). Trimming removed 6 bases at V and 3 bases at J, with 10 bases between. Germline V gene lookup returns CDR1 SGHRS and CDR2 YFSETQ. The CDR3 spans 12 residues. The CDR3 nucleotides read TGCGCCAGCACCGGGACAAACTACGAGCAGTACTTC. Translating it yields CASTGTNYEQYF. The variable domain in full, completed from reference TRBV5-1 and TRBJ2-7, reads KAGVTQTPRYLIKTRGQQVTLSCSPISGHRSVSWYQQTPGQGLQFLFEYFSETQRNKGNFPGRFSGRQFSNSRSEMNVSTLELGDSALYLCASTGTNYEQYFGPGTRLTVT.

The rearrangement uses TRBV4-1 and TRBJ2-7; 8 bases map to TRBD2. Germline V gives CDR1 MGHRA, CDR2 YSYEKL. The CDR3 contains 13 residues. V lost 4 bases to trimming and J lost 4 bases; unmatched junction nucleotides: 3. CDR3 sequence reads: CASSRGLAYEQYF. CDR3 bases: TGCGCCAGCAGCCGCGGACTAGCTTACGAGCAGTACTTC.

The chain recombines TRBV4-3 with TRBJ2-3; 12 nucleotides agree with TRBD2. V gave up 4 bases and J gave up 2 bases; unmatched junction bases: 4. This CDR3 is 16 amino acids long. Germline V lookup: CDR1 LGHNA, CDR2 YSLEER. As DNA, the CDR3 is TGCGCCAGCAGCCTGCTAGCGGGAGGGATCACAGATACGCAGTATTTT. Residues: CASSLLAGGITDTQYF.

This clone appeared a few times. The J gene is TRBJ1-1, the V gene TRBV2; no clear D gene. Per germline, CDR1 SNHLY and CDR2 FYNNEI. The CDR3 runs 12 residues. V lost 8 bases and J 7 bases, leaving 14 bases between the germline ends. As DNA, the CDR3 is TGTGCCAGCCCAGGACGGGTGAGTGAAGCTTTCTTT. Translation: CASPGRVSEAFF.

This chain joins TRBV18 and TRBJ1-3; the match to TRBD1 covers 7 bases. The CDR3 contains 16 residues. Per germline, CDR1 KGHSH and CDR2 LQKENI. V lost 3 bases to trimming and J lost 1 base; unmatched junction nucleotides: 6. The CDR3: CASSPTRQGSGNTIYF. CDR3 nucleotide sequence: TGTGCCAGCTCACCGACCCGACAGGGATCTGGAAACACCATATATTTT. The whole variable domain, filled in from reference TRBV18 and TRBJ1-3, reads NAGVMQNPRHLVRRRGQEARLRCSPMKGHSHVYWYRQLPEEGLKFMVYLQKENIIDESGMPKERFSAEFPKEGPSILRIQQVVRGDSAAYFCASSPTRQGSGNTIYFGEGSWLTVV.

This chain connects TRBV7-3 to TRBJ2-3; D is unresolved. The V gene lost 1 base and the J gene lost 2 bases, with 10 bases spanning the gap. CDR1 SGHTA and CDR2 FQGTGA come from the germline V gene. The CDR3 length is 15 residues. CDR3 DNA sequence: TGTGCCAGCAGCTTAATGGGGTTCAACACAGATACGCAGTATTTT. Protein: CASSLMGFNTDTQYF. Looking up the rest from reference TRBV7-3 and TRBJ2-3 gives the full variable domain: GAGVSQTPSNKVTEKGKYVELRCDPISGHTALYWYRQSLGQGPEFLIYFQGTGAADDSGLPNDRFFAVRPEGSVSTLKIQRTERGDSAVYLCASSLMGFNTDTQYFGPGTRLTVL.

The rearrangement joins TRBV4-1 to TRBJ2-7; 7 nucleotides align to TRBD2. Germline CDR1 MGHRA, CDR2 YSYEKL. The CDR3 contains 13 residues. Trimming removed 2 bases from V and 4 bases from J; junction bases left unmatched: 2. The CDR3 region has the DNA TGCGCCAGCAGCCAAAGACTAGCTTACGAGCAGTACTTC. Protein: CASSQRLAYEQYF.

The chain carries TRBV5-1 and TRBJ2-3; 10 nucleotides match TRBD1. Trimming removed 7 bases from V and 1 base from J; junction bases left unmatched: 6. This CDR3 has 15 residues. Germline CDR1 and CDR2: SGHRS and YFSETQ. For the CDR3, the DNA is TGCGCCAGCTCGACAGGGGGCCTACGCACAGATACGCAGTATTTT. Residues: CASSTGGLRTDTQYF.

This clone has just a few counts. This sequence joins TRBV12-5 and TRBJ2-3, with a weak D call TRBD2 (6 bases). Germline CDR1 is LGHNT and CDR2 is FRNRAP. This CDR3 comprises 14 residues. V was cut by 1 base and J by 2 bases, with 7 bases left in between. For the CDR3, the DNA is TGTGCTAGTGGTTTGGCGGACTACACAGATACGCAGTATTTT. This encodes CASGLADYTDTQYF.

The V gene is TRBV6-1, the J gene TRBJ1-3, with 9 nucleotides matching TRBD1. J gave up 1 base and V 4 bases, and 2 bases lay outside the gene matches. Germline CDR1 MNHNS, CDR2 SASEGT. This CDR3 contains 15 residues. DNA for the CDR3: TGTGCCAGCAGTGTGGACAGGGGTTCTGGAAACACCATATATTTT. Encoded protein: CASSVDRGSGNTIYF.

The gene calls are TRBV2 and TRBJ1-6, with D possibly being TRBD1 (6 bases). V lost 3 bases and J lost 6, with 12 bases in between. The CDR3 is 15 amino acids. CDR1 and CDR2 from the germline V gene are SNHLY and FYNNEI. The DNA for the CDR3 is TGTGCCAGCAGTGACAGGGGAGACTCTAATTCACCCCTCCACTTT. Translated: CASSDRGDSNSPLHF.

CDR3 loop: CASSLSSLRPQETQYF. CDR3 in DNA: TGTGCCAGCAGTTTATCGTCCCTTCGACCCCAAGAGACCCAGTACTTC. The rearrangement links TRBV27 to TRBJ2-5; D call uncertain. This CDR3 comprises 16 residues. CDR1 is MNHEY and CDR2 is SMNVEV in the germline V gene (reference sequence). The V end lost 0 bases, the J end lost 1 base, and 12 bases lay between the germline ends.

In its sample, this clone was seen a few times. The same CDR3 arises from other DNA sequences in this sample as well. This chain uses TRBV6-5 with TRBJ2-7; D is uncertain. V lost 0 bases and J 4 bases, leaving 7 bases between the germline ends. Germline lookup yields CDR1 MNHEY and CDR2 SVGAGI. This CDR3 is 13 amino acids long. CDR3 in DNA: TGTGCCAGCAGTTACTCTGGGCCATACGAGCAGTACTTC. Translating it yields CASSYSGPYEQYF.

The chain recombines TRBV14 with TRBJ2-7; D is ambiguous. V lost 4 bases and J lost 5, with 9 bases in between. The CDR3 is 12 residues long. The germline V gene has CDR1 SGHDN and CDR2 FVKESK. Here the CDR3 DNA reads TGTGCCAGCAGCCTAAGTGGGAACGAGCAGTACTTC. Translating it yields CASSLSGNEQYF.